The 2 T cell receptor beta chains reported below all come from one sample, sequenced in a study of blood T cell repertoires in COVID-19 (dated by TCRdb to 2018 to 2021). Library preparation employed the immunoSEQ multiplex PCR assay. The source is immuneACCESS, and TCRdb retained only in-frame sequences with V and J called. Part of the clones is not carried over; for the studies checked, unresolved V genes explain less than half of this, and the remainder is unexplained. This sample is represented by about 72,000 clones; more than 75% of them were singletons. The biggest ten clones account for 11% of the sample. The sequencing sample was made of peripheral blood. These receptors all come from a man between 65 and 80 years old with active or convalescent COVID-19.

This chain uses TRBV4-2 with TRBJ2-7; 7 nucleotides match TRBD1. Germline lookup yields CDR1 LGHNA and CDR2 YNFKEQ. After removal of 3 bases from V and 0 bases from J, the junction contained 5 bases not matched to a gene. The CDR3 has 15 amino acids. CDR3: CASSQDRTASYEQYF. In nucleotides, the CDR3 is TGTGCCAGCAGCCAGGACAGGACAGCCTCCTACGAGCAGTACTTC.

J is TRBJ1-2 and V is TRBV28; 8 bases match TRBD1. The V and J ends lost 7 bases and 4 bases, in that order; junction bases with no gene match: 5. There are 13 residues in the CDR3. Germline lookup yields CDR1 MDHEN and CDR2 SYDVKM. The CDR3 sequence: CASTRTGPYGYTF. As DNA, the CDR3 is TGTGCCAGCACCCGGACAGGGCCCTATGGCTACACCTTC.